Below, 29 T cell receptor beta chains from the same sample are listed, as sequenced in a study of cytotoxic CD8 clonotypes in ibrutinib-treated CLL. This table comes from immunoSEQ multiplex PCR, and its TCRdb copy is limited to in-frame clones, with some not included. This sample has 35,000 or so clones, with over 55% found just once. The sample was PBMCs, taken at disease progression, from a patient treated with ibrutinib. The receptors stem from a human donor with chronic lymphocytic leukemia.

The chain recombines TRBV5-4 with TRBJ2-5, with TRBD2 matching 14 bases. V shed 4 bases and J 4 bases; nucleotides not matched to a gene: 6. Germline values: CDR1 SGHNT, CDR2 YYREEE (reference sequence). This CDR3 has 16 amino acids. CDR3 residues: CASSRTSGGRGETQYF. For the CDR3, the DNA is TGTGCCAGCAGCCGGACTAGCGGGGGGAGGGGAGAGACCCAGTACTTC.

This clone is medium-sized (0.01 to 0.1%) within its sample. The V and J genes are TRBV7-9 and TRBJ1-6; D is ambiguous. The length of the CDR3 is 13 residues. Germline CDR1 reads SEHNR; CDR2 reads FQNEAQ (reference sequence). With 1 base removed from V and 8 bases from J, the gap between germline ends came to 6 bases. The CDR3 loop is CASSLGADSPLHF. CDR3 DNA sequence: TGTGCCAGCAGCTTAGGGGCGGATTCACCCCTCCACTTT.

Remarks on this clone: This sample includes further DNA sequences coding for the same CDR3. J is TRBJ1-6 and V is TRBV15; tentative D call: TRBD1 (6 bases). CDR1 is LNHNV and CDR2 is YYDKDF in the germline V gene (reference sequence). This CDR3 is 15 amino acids long. Deletions cut 0 bases from V and 8 bases from J, with 11 bases between. The CDR3 coding sequence is TGTGCCACCAGCAGAGATAAGGGGGTAGATTCACCCCTCCACTTT. Amino acid sequence: CATSRDKGVDSPLHF.

The J gene is TRBJ1-6, the V gene TRBV4-1, with 7 bases matching TRBD1. CDR3 length: 17 residues. The trim removed 0 bases at V and 5 bases at J, leaving 7 bases unmatched. Per the germline V gene, CDR1 is MGHRA and CDR2 is YSYEKL. CDR3: CASSQELEGANNSPLHF. Here the CDR3 DNA reads TGCGCCAGCAGCCAAGAATTAGAGGGGGCAAATAATTCACCCCTCCACTTT.

V and J are TRBV20-1 and TRBJ2-5; TRBD2 might be the D (6 bases). From germline, CDR1 is DFQATT and CDR2 SNEGSKA (reference sequence). V dropped 3 bases and J dropped 7 bases, with 9 bases sitting between them. The length of the CDR3 is 11 residues. The DNA for the CDR3 is TGCAGTGCTAGGGCGGGGTCGACCCAGTACTTC. Its protein is CSARAGSTQYF.

This clone came up once. The chain links TRBV7-9 to TRBJ2-3, with D hard to call. Germline loops: CDR1 SEHNR, CDR2 FQNEAQ (reference sequence). This CDR3 has 12 amino acids. V shed 9 bases and J shed 2 bases, with 9 bases lying between them. The chain's CDR3 is CASGVVTDTQYF. DNA of the CDR3: TGTGCCAGTGGGGTCGTCACAGATACGCAGTATTTT.

This clone has only a few counts. This chain connects TRBV5-5 to TRBJ1-2, with 7 bases identical to TRBD1. Germline trimming cut 2 bases from V and 1 base from J; bases unmatched to any gene: 5. Germline V gives CDR1 SGHKS, CDR2 YYEKEE (reference sequence). The CDR3 covers 15 residues. CDR3 protein: CASSFGTDINYGYTF. The CDR3, as DNA: TGTGCCAGCAGCTTCGGGACAGACATTAACTATGGCTACACCTTC.

The J gene is TRBJ1-1, the V gene TRBV6-5, with a possible D match to TRBD1 (6 bases). The germline V gene has CDR1 MNHEY and CDR2 SVGAGI. The length of the CDR3 is 13 residues. The V end was cut by 8 bases, the J end by 1 base, with 11 bases between. The CDR3: CASRGGQNTEAFF. Here the CDR3 DNA reads TGTGCCAGCCGGGGGGGCCAGAACACTGAAGCTTTCTTT.

The V call is TRBV23-1, the J call TRBJ2-3; maybe TRBD2 (5 bases). TRBV23-1 is assigned to the ORF class and has an uncertain function. The CDR3 runs to 14 residues. Trimming stripped 7 bases from V and 2 bases from J, with 13 bases between. CDR3 coding DNA: TGCGCCAGCAATCGGGGAGAGACCACAGATACGCAGTATTTT. Its protein is CASNRGETTDTQYF.

V gene TRBV2 combines with J gene TRBJ2-7; D perhaps matches TRBD2 (5 bases). Trimming took off 0 bases at V and 7 bases at J, with 10 bases between the two ends. The CDR3 totals 13 residues. CDR1 is SNHLY, CDR2 FYNNEI, per germline. CDR3 nucleotides: TGTGCCAGCAGTGAAGCGCGGGCCCGGGAGCAGTACTTC. Translation gives CASSEARAREQYF. Together with reference TRBV2 and TRBJ2-7, the CDR3 gives the full variable domain: EPEVTQTPSHQVTQMGQEVILRCVPISNHLYFYWYRQILGQKVEFLVSFYNNEISEKSEIFDDQFSVERPDGSNFTLKIRSTKLEDSAMYFCASSEARAREQYFGPGTRLTVT.

The V and J genes are TRBV29-1 and TRBJ2-2, with TRBD1 identical over 8 bases. The CDR3 is made up of 15 amino acids. Unmatched junction bases numbered 10, after V lost 5 bases and J lost 5 bases. Looked up from germline, CDR1 is SQVTM and CDR2 is ANQGSEA. CDR3 loop: CSVKNPGQETGELFF. CDR3 bases: TGCAGCGTTAAGAATCCGGGACAGGAAACCGGGGAGCTGTTTTTT.

This sequence joins TRBV5-6 and TRBJ2-3, with D tentatively TRBD1 (6 bases). The CDR3 totals 12 residues. V was shortened by 0 bases and J by 11 bases, with 10 bases between the two germline ends. In germline, CDR1 is SGHDT, CDR2 YYEEEE. CDR3 DNA sequence: TGTGCCAGCAGCTTGGGGGGGCTAAAGCAGTATTTT. Translating gives CASSLGGLKQYF.

On this clone: A junction boundary mismatches the germline segment, possibly from a read error. The V and J genes are TRBV25-1 and TRBJ1-1; D unclear. Germline values: CDR1 MGHDK, CDR2 SYGVNS. The CDR3 spans 12 residues. Here the CDR3 reads CASRGSHTEAFF. The CDR3 nucleotides are TGTGCCAGCAGGGGCAGCCACACCGAAGCTTTCTTT.

The sample holds one count of this clone. Written as DNA, the CDR3 is TGTGCCATCAGTGTTACCGGGACAGGGAACTACGAGCAGTACTTC. Its translation: CAISVTGTGNYEQYF. The chain joins TRBV10-3 to TRBJ2-7, with 9 bases matching TRBD1. Trimming at V came to 4 bases and at J to 3 bases, leaving 7 bases not matched to a gene. CDR3 length equals 15 residues. Germline values: CDR1 ENHRY, CDR2 SYGVKD.

V and J are TRBV6-6 and TRBJ2-7, with 7 positions matching TRBD1. CDR1 is MNHNY and CDR2 is SVGAGI in the germline V gene (reference sequence). The CDR3 sequence is 14 residues long. The ends lost 5 bases at V and 5 bases at J; junction bases unmatched: 9. The CDR3 DNA is TGTGCCAGCAGTGACCAGGGGGTGAAGAACGAGCAGTACTTC. Its protein is CASSDQGVKNEQYF.

The CDR3 region is CASSFYTGDIQYF. Here the CDR3 DNA reads TGCGCCAGCAGCTTTTACACAGGGGACATTCAGTACTTC. The chain couples TRBV5-1 to TRBJ2-4; 7 nucleotides line up with TRBD1. Germline V CDR1 and CDR2: SGHRS, YFSETQ. This CDR3 contains 13 residues. V trimming: 2 bases; J trimming: 8 bases; junction bases outside the gene matches: 4. Based on the CDR3 plus reference TRBV5-1 and TRBJ2-4, the full variable domain is KAGVTQTPRYLIKTRGQQVTLSCSPISGHRSVSWYQQTPGQGLQFLFEYFSETQRNKGNFPGRFSGRQFSNSRSEMNVSTLELGDSALYLCASSFYTGDIQYFGAGTRLSVL.

V and J are TRBV6-6 and TRBJ2-1; 7 bases align to TRBD2. The CDR3 loop spans 14 amino acids. Germline lookup yields CDR1 MNHNY and CDR2 SVGAGI (reference sequence). V lost 7 bases to trimming and J lost 9 bases; unmatched junction nucleotides: 12. The CDR3 is CASTGVSGTSEQFF. CDR3 in DNA: TGTGCCAGCACCGGGGTGAGCGGGACGAGTGAGCAGTTCTTC.

This clone was found a few times. V is TRBV27 and J is TRBJ1-5, with D possibly being TRBD1 (6 bases). This CDR3 spans 15 amino acids. The ends were cut back, 5 bases at V and 0 bases at J, with 11 bases in the middle. The germline V gene has CDR1 MNHEY and CDR2 SMNVEV (reference sequence). The CDR3 DNA follows: TGTGCCAGCAGTCCCAGGGGTTATAGCAATCAGCCCCAGCATTTT. It codes for CASSPRGYSNQPQHF.

In its sample, this clone was seen a few times. The rearrangement links TRBV2 to TRBJ2-1; 10 nucleotides match TRBD2. The germline V gene encodes CDR1 SNHLY and CDR2 FYNNEI. The CDR3 has 16 residues. V shed 3 bases, J shed 8 bases, and the junction held 10 bases outside the gene matches. The DNA for the CDR3 is TGTGCCAGCAGTGAGTTAGCGGGGGGCCCTGCGTATGAGCAGTTCTTC. Amino acid sequence: CASSELAGGPAYEQFF.

Only a few counts were recorded for this clone. In DNA, the CDR3 is TGTGCCAGCAGTTATGTTACTCTGGGGATGCCCTATGGCTACACCTTC. Translation gives CASSYVTLGMPYGYTF. The gene calls are TRBV6-5 and TRBJ1-2, with D hard to call. The CDR3 has 16 residues. The V gene's germline CDR1 is MNHEY and CDR2 SVGAGI. The V gene lost 3 bases and the J gene lost 4 bases, with 18 bases spanning the gap.

This chain uses TRBV7-9 with TRBJ2-2; TRBD1 or TRBD2 may be the D gene (6 bases each). CDR1 is SEHNR and CDR2 is FQNEAQ in the germline V gene (reference sequence). The CDR3 has 16 residues. V was trimmed by 3 bases and J by 0 bases, leaving 11 bases between them. This CDR3 is CASSFDGGSNTGELFF. Written as DNA, the CDR3 is TGTGCCAGCAGCTTCGACGGGGGCTCGAACACCGGGGAGCTGTTTTTT.

The chain joins TRBV6-1 to TRBJ2-5; a possible D gene is TRBD1 (5 bases). The germline V and J ends were trimmed by 1 base and 3 bases, with 9 bases remaining between them. The CDR3 has 14 residues. The germline V gene encodes CDR1 MNHNS and CDR2 SASEGT. The CDR3 region has the DNA TGTGCCAGCAGTGAAGGTGGGGCCGAAGAGACCCAGTACTTC. It encodes CASSEGGAEETQYF.

The chain combines TRBV6-5 with TRBJ1-1; 8 bases fit TRBD1. Germline values: CDR1 MNHEY, CDR2 SVGAGI. V lost 4 bases to trimming and J lost 6 bases; unmatched junction nucleotides: 7. The CDR3 extends over 14 amino acids. CDR3 region: CASSSLDRGAEAFF. In DNA, the CDR3 is TGTGCCAGCAGTTCCCTCGACAGGGGCGCTGAAGCTTTCTTT.

The chain carries TRBV11-2 and TRBJ2-4, with 12 bases matching TRBD1. The trim removed 1 base at V and 2 bases at J, leaving 0 bases unmatched. There are 16 residues in the CDR3. CDR1 is SGHAT, CDR2 FQNNGV, per germline. DNA for the CDR3: TGTGCCAGCAGCTTAGGGGACAGGGGGCCCAAAAACATTCAGTACTTC. Translating it yields CASSLGDRGPKNIQYF.

V gene TRBV10-3 combines with J gene TRBJ2-1, with D perhaps TRBD1 (6 bases). Trimming shortened V by 6 bases and J by 5 bases, and 17 bases separated the two germline ends. The CDR3 loop spans 15 amino acids. Germline CDR1 ENHRY, CDR2 SYGVKD. CDR3 residues: CAISPRTDLHNEQFF. The CDR3 region has the DNA TGTGCCATCAGCCCCCGGACAGATCTCCACAATGAGCAGTTCTTC.

The chain combines TRBV6-5 with TRBJ1-4, with 8 bases that match TRBD1. V lost 5 bases, J lost 5 bases, and 7 bases stayed unmatched. This CDR3 contains 15 residues. CDR1 is MNHEY, CDR2 SVGAGI, per germline. CDR3 nucleotides: TGTGCCAGCAGTGGAGGGACAGGAAGAAATGAAAAACTGTTTTTT. Translation: CASSGGTGRNEKLFF.

The chain carries TRBV19 and TRBJ1-2; TRBD1 agrees at 8 bases. The CDR3 consists of 18 residues. CDR1 is LNHDA, CDR2 SQIVND, per germline (reference sequence). Trimming cost V 3 bases and J 6 bases; bases outside gene matches: 18. The CDR3 protein is CASSIRPPRTGRADGYTF. The CDR3 coding sequence is TGTGCCAGTAGTATTCGCCCCCCCAGGACAGGGAGAGCGGATGGCTACACCTTC.

The rearrangement uses TRBV4-2 and TRBJ1-1, with D possibly matching TRBD1 (5 bases). This CDR3 has 15 residues. The V gene lost 0 bases and the J gene lost 1 base, with 9 bases spanning the gap. Germline V gives CDR1 LGHNA, CDR2 YNFKEQ. The CDR3 region is CASSQDGGGNTEAFF. CDR3 nucleotides: TGTGCCAGCAGCCAAGATGGGGGGGGGAACACTGAAGCTTTCTTT.

The chain uses TRBV5-6 and TRBJ1-1; D is unresolved. This CDR3 has 13 residues. Germline V gene lookup returns CDR1 SGHDT and CDR2 YYEEEE. V lost 4 bases and J lost 5, with 12 bases in between. The CDR3 loop is CASSVFRGTEAFF. The CDR3 DNA follows: TGTGCCAGCAGCGTTTTCCGGGGAACTGAAGCTTTCTTT.